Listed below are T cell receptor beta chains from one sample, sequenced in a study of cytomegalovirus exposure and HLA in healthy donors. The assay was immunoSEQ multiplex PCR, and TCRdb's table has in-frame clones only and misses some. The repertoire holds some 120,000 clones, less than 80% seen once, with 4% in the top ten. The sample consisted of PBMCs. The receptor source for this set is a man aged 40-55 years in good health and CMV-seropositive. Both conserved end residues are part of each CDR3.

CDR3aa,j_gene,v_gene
CSSRRTSGGSSYNEQFF,TRBJ2-1,TRBV7-9
CASSEWANTDTQYF,TRBJ2-3,TRBV2
CASSPTGQGKDDSNQPQHF,TRBJ1-5,TRBV6-9
CASGDRQKDGYTF,TRBJ1-2,TRBV12-5
CASSQDLTSSSTHF,TRBJ2-5,TRBV4-2
CASSYLQGENTEAFF,TRBJ1-1,TRBV6-6
CASRQAPGEQYF,TRBJ2-7,TRBV28
CASRAGQYIVSSYEQYF,TRBJ2-7,TRBV12-2
CAISEWRGQGARETQYF,TRBJ2-5,TRBV10-3
CASPTSGKSGEQYF,TRBJ2-7,TRBV6-1
CASSDDVGGPHEQFF,TRBJ2-1,TRBV6-4
CSALRAEQYF,TRBJ2-7,TRBV20-1
CASCSFPDSNQPQHF,TRBJ1-5,TRBV6-1
CASSLRTGPGDSHGSLNQPQHF,TRBJ1-5,TRBV7-8
CASRDRGTGGYEQYF,TRBJ2-7,TRBV6-1
CASSINYVGEQYF,TRBJ2-7,TRBV19
CASSFNGGGARQETQYF,TRBJ2-5,TRBV11-3
CASGPGLNQPQHF,TRBJ1-5,TRBV12-5
CASRPQTRQGNQPQHF,TRBJ1-5,TRBV2
CASSPDRAGDYNSPLHF,TRBJ1-6,TRBV5-1
CASSQDLGLPNSNQPQHF,TRBJ1-5,TRBV4-1
CASSSGTGMIGYTF,TRBJ1-2,TRBV27
CASSPSDTIYNEQFF,TRBJ2-1,TRBV6-5
CASSPREGTLETQYF,TRBJ2-5,TRBV18
CASSYDRTGLLYGYTF,TRBJ1-2,TRBV6-5
CASKGQVIGGYEQYF,TRBJ2-7,TRBV28
CASSEISLTGELFF,TRBJ2-2,TRBV6-1
CASSFGGQTEKLFF,TRBJ1-4,TRBV13
CAISATSSSYEQYF,TRBJ2-7,TRBV10-3
CASQQGAAGMVNGYTF,TRBJ1-2,TRBV5-4
CASSAGRARGYTF,TRBJ1-2,TRBV9
CASSLSFRSHSSYEQYF,TRBJ2-7,TRBV2